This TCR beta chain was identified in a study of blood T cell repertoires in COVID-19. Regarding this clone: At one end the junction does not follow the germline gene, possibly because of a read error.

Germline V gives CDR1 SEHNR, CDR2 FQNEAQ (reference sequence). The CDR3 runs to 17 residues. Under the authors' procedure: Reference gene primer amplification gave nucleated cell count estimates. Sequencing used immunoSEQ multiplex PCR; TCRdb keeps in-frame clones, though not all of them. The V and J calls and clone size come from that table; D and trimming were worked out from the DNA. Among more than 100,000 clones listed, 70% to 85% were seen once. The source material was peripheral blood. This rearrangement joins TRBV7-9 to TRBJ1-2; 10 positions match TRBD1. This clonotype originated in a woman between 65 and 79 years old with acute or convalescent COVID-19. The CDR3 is CASSLAGQGPSLYGYTF. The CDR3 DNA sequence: TGTGCCAGCAGCCTAGCGGGACAGGGGCCGTCACTGTATGGCTACACCTTC.